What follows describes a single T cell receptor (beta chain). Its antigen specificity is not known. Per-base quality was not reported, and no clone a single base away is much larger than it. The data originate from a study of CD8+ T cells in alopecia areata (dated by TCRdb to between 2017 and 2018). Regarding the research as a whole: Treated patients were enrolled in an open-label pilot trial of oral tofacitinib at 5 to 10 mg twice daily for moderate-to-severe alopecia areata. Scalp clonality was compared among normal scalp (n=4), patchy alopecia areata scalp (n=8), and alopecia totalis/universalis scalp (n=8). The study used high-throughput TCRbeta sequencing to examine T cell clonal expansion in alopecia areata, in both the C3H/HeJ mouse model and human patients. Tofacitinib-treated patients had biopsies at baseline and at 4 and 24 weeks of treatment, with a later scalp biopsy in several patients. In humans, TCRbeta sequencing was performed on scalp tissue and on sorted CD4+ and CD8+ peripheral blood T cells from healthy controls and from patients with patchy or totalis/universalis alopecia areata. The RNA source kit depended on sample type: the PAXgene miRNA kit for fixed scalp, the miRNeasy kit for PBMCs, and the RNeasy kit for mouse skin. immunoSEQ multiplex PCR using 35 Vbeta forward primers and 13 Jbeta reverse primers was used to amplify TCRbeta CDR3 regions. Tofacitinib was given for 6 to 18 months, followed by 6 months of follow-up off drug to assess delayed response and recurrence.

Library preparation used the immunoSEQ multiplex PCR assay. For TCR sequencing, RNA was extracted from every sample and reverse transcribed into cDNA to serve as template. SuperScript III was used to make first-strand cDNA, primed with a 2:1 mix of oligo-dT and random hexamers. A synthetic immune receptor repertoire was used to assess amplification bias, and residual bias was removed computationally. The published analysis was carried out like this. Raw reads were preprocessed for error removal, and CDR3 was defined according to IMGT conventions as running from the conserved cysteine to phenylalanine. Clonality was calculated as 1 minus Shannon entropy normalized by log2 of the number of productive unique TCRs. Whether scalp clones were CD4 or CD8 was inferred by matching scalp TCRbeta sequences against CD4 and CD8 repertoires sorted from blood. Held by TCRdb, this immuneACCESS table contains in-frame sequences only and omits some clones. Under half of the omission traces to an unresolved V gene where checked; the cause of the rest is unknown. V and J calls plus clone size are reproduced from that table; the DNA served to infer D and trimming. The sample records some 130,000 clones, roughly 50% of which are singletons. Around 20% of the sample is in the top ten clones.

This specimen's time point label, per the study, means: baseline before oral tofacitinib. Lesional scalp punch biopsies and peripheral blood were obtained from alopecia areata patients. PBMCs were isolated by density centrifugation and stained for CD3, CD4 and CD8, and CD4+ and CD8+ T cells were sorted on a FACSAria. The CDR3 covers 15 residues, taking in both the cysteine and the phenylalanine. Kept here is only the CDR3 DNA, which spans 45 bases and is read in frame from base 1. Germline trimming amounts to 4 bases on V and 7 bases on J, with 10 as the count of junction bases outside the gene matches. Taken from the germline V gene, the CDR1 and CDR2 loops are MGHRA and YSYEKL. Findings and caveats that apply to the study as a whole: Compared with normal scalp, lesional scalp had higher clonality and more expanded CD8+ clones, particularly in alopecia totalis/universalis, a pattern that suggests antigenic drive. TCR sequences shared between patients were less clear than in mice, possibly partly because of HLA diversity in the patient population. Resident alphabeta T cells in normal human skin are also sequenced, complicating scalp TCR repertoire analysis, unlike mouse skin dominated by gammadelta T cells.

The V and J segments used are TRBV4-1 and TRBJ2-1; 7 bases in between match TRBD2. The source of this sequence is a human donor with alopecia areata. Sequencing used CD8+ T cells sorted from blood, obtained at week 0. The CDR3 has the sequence CASSPRRESGNEQFF. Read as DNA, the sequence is TGCGCCAGCAGCCCTCGGCGGGAGAGCGGGAATGAGCAGTTCTTC.